This section outlines one TCR beta chain sequence together with its context. This clone has a single count. The antigen this receptor binds is unknown. Base qualities were left out, and no much larger clone turns up one base away. The collaborating institutions used their own protocols to collect whole blood in K2EDTA tubes. For TCRbeta analysis, collaborators shipped samples as frozen whole blood, isolated PBMCs, or DNA extracted from either of those sample types. TCRbeta CDR3 regions were amplified from genomic DNA using the immunoSEQ Assay, a bias-controlled multiplex PCR. As for the authors' bioinformatics: The number of nucleated cells in each sample was estimated from the amplification of reference gene primers within the assay. To quantify the absolute abundance of each unique TCRbeta CDR3 rearrangement, sequence reads were collapsed and filtered. For each sample, productive Simpson clonality was calculated as the square root of Simpson's diversity index over productive rearrangements. Imported from immuneACCESS, the table was reduced by TCRdb to in-frame sequences with V and J called. These copies leave out some clones; in studies compared against another copy, an unresolved V gene accounts for under half, and the cause of the remainder is not known. V, J and clone size are taken as reported in that table, and D and trimming were inferred from the DNA itself. This sample gives 190,000 or so clones in total; about 80% of them show up just once. 6.9% of the sample is taken by the ten largest.

These data come from a study of blood T cell repertoires in COVID-19 (dated by TCRdb to 2018 to 2021). Notes on the research overall: The collaborator samples originated in the United States, Italy and Spain and spanned the acute and convalescent phases of COVID-19. A de-identified subject ID, COVID-19 status, age in years and sex were almost always included in the sample metadata. The samples were drawn from two sources: the first 160 participants of the ongoing ImmuneRACE study, and 950 to 1,500 subjects contributed by 6 global collaborators. The repertoires were released in a freely available public database intended as a resource for research on the immune response to SARS-CoV-2. Subjects who had been exposed to COVID-19, were actively infected with it, or had recovered from it provided the deeply sampled blood TCRbeta repertoires that made up the dataset. Where available, HLA class I and class II types were obtained from metadata supplied by the sample provider rather than from assay-based typing. The material from the prospective study consisted of cDNA or gDNA derived from T cells, B-cell-depleted T cells, or PBMCs. Study-wide findings and limitations: Clinical and demographic metadata were provided uncurated, with the amount varying by source and participant.

CDR3 length: 14 amino acids, cysteine to phenylalanine. Solely the CDR3 DNA is kept, with 42 bases framed from the first base. V sheds 0 bases and J sheds 8 bases, leaving 16 bases between their ends. The germline V gene (reference sequence) sets CDR1 to GTSNPN and CDR2 to SVGIG. Input material: peripheral blood. This receptor was taken from a human donor with acute or convalescent COVID-19. The donor label of this sample is uncertain. Recombination joined TRBV30 with TRBJ1-2; there is no confident call for the D gene. The CDR3 reads as follows: CAWSVRGGVEGYTF. The nucleotides are TGTGCCTGGAGTGTACGGGGTGGGGTTGAAGGCTACACCTTC.